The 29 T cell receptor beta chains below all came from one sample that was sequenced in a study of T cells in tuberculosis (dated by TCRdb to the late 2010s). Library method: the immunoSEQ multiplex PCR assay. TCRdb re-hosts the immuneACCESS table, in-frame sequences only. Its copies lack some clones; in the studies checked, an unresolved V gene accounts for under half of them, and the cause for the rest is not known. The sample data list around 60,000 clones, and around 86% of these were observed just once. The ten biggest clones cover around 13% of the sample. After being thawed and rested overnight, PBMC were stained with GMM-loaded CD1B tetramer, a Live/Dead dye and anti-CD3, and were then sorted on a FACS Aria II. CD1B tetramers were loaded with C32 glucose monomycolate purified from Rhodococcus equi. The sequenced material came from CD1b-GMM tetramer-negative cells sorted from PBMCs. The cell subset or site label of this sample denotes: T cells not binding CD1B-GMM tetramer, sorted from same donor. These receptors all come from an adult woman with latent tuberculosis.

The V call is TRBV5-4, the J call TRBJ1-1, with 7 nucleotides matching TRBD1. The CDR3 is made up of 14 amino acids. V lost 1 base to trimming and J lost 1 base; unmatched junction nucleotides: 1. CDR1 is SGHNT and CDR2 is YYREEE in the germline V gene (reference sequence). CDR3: CASSLTGANTEAFF. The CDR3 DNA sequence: TGTGCCAGCAGCTTGACAGGGGCGAACACTGAAGCTTTCTTT.

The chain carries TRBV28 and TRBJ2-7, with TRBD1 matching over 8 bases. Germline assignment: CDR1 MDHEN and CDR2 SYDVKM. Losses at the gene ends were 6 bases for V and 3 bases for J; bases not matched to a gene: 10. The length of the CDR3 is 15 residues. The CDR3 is CASSSRGQTRYEQYF. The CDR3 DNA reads TGTGCCAGCAGCTCCAGGGGGCAGACACGCTACGAGCAGTACTTC.

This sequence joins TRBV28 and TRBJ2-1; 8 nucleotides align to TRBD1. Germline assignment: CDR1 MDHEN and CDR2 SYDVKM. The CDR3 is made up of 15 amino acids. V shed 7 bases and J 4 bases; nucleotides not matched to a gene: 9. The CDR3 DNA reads TGTGCCAGCATCCAGGCGGGACAGGAATACAATGAGCAGTTCTTC. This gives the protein CASIQAGQEYNEQFF.

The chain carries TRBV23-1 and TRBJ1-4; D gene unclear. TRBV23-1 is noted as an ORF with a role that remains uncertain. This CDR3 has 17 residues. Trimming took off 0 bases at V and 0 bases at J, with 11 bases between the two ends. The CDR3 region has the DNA TGCGCCAGCAGTCAATCGCCGAGCACCCCAACTAATGAAAAACTGTTTTTT. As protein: CASSQSPSTPTNEKLFF.

CDR3 in amino acids: CATSRQGGLNEKLFF. The CDR3 DNA reads as TGTGCCACCAGCAGGCAAGGGGGCCTTAATGAAAAACTGTTTTTT. J is TRBJ1-4 and V is TRBV15, with 7 positions matching TRBD1. The CDR3 loop spans 15 amino acids. From germline, CDR1 is LNHNV and CDR2 YYDKDF (reference sequence). V lost 3 bases to trimming and J lost 4 bases; unmatched junction nucleotides: 5.

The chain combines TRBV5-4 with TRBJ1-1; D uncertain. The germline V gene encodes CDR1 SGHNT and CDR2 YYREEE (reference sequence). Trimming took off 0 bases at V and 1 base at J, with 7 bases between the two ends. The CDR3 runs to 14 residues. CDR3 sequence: CASSLGGRNTEAFF. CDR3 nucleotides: TGTGCCAGCAGCTTGGGAGGTCGGAACACTGAAGCTTTCTTT. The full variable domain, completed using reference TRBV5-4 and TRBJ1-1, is ETGVTQSPTHLIKTRGQQVTLRCSSQSGHNTVSWYQQALGQGPQFIFQYYREEENGRGNFPPRFSGLQFPNYSSELNVNALELDDSALYLCASSLGGRNTEAFFGQGTRLTVV.

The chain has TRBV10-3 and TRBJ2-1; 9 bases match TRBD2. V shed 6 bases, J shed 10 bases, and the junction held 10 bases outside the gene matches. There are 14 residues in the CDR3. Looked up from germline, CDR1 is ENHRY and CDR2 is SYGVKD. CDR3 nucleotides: TGTGCCATCAGGCCGACTAGCGGTCGAGGGGAGCAGTTCTTC. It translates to CAIRPTSGRGEQFF.

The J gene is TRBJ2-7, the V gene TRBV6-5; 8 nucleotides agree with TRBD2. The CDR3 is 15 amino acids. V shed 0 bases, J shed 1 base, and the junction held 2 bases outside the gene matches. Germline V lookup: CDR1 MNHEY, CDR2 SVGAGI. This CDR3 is CASSYSGGGSYEQYF. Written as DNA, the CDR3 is TGTGCCAGCAGTTACTCTGGCGGGGGGTCCTACGAGCAGTACTTC.

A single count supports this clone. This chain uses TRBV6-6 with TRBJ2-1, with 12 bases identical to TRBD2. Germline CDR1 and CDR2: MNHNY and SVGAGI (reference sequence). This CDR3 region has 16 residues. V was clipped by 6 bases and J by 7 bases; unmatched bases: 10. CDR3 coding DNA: TGTGCCAGCAGCCTCTCGACTAGCGGGAGTGGAAATGAGCAGTTCTTC. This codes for CASSLSTSGSGNEQFF.

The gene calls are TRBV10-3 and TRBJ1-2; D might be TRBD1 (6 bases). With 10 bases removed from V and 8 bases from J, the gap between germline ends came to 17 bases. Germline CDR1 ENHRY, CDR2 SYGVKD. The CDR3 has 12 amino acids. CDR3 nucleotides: TGTGCCACACGAGACAGGATAGTAGGCTACACCTTC. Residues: CATRDRIVGYTF.

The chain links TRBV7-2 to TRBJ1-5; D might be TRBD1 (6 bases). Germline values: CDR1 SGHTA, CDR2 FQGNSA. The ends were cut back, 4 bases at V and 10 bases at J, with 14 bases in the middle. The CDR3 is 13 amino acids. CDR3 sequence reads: CASSSAGDTPQHF. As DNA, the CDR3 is TGTGCCAGCAGCTCTGCGGGGGACACCCCCCAGCATTTT.

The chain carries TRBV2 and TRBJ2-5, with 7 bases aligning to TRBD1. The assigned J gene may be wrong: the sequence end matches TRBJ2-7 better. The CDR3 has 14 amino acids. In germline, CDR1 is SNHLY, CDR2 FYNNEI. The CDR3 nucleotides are TGTGCCAGCAGTGCGGGACAGTCCTACTACGAGCAGTACTTC. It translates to CASSAGQSYYEQYF.

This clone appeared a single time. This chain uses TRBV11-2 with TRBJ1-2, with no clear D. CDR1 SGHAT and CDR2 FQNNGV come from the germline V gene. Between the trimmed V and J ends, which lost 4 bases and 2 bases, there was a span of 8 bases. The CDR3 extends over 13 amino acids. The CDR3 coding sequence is TGTGCCAGCAGCTCGACACTGAACTATGGCTACACCTTC. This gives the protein CASSSTLNYGYTF.

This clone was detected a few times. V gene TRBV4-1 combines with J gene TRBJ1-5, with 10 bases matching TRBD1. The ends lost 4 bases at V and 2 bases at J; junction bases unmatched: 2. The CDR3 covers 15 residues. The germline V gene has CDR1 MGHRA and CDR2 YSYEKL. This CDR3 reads CASSPGQGGNQPQHF. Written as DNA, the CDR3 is TGCGCCAGCAGCCCTGGACAGGGGGGCAATCAGCCCCAGCATTTT.

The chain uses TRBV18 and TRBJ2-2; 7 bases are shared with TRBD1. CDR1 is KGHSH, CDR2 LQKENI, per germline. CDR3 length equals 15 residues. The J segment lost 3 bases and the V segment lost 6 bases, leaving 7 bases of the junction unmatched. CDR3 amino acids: CASSSDRADTGELFF. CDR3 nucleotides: TGTGCCAGCTCCTCCGACAGGGCGGACACCGGGGAGCTGTTTTTT.

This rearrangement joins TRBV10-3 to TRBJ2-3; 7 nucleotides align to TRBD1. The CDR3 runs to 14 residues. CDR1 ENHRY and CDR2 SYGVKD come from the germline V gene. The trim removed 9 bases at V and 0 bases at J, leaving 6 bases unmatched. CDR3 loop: CAMRQGPSTDTQYF. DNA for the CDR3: TGTGCCATGCGACAGGGCCCTAGCACAGATACGCAGTATTTT.

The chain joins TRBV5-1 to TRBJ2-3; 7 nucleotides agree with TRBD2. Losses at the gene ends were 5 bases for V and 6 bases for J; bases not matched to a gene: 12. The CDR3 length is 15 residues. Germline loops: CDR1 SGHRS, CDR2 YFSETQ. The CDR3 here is CASRESGLERDTQYF. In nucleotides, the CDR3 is TGCGCCAGCAGGGAGTCAGGACTAGAACGCGATACGCAGTATTTT. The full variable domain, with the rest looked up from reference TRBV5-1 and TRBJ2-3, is KAGVTQTPRYLIKTRGQQVTLSCSPISGHRSVSWYQQTPGQGLQFLFEYFSETQRNKGNFPGRFSGRQFSNSRSEMNVSTLELGDSALYLCASRESGLERDTQYFGPGTRLTVL.

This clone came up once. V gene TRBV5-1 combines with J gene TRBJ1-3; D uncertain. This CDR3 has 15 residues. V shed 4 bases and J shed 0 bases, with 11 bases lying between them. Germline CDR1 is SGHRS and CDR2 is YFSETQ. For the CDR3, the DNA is TGCGCCAGCAGCGAAACTTATGCCTCTGGAAACACCATATATTTT. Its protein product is CASSETYASGNTIYF.

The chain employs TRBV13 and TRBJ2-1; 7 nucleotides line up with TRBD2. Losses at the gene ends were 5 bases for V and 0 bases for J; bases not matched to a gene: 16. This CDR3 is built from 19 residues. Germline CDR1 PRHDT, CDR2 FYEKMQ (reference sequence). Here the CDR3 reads CASSVTSRPDLSSYNEQFF. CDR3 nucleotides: TGTGCCAGCAGCGTGACTAGCCGTCCCGATTTAAGCTCCTACAATGAGCAGTTCTTC.

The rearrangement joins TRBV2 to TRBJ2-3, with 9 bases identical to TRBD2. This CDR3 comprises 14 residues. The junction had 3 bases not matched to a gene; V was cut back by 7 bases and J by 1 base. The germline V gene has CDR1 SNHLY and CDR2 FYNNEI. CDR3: CASTGTSRTDTQYF. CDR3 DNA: TGTGCCAGCACCGGGACTAGCCGCACAGATACGCAGTATTTT.

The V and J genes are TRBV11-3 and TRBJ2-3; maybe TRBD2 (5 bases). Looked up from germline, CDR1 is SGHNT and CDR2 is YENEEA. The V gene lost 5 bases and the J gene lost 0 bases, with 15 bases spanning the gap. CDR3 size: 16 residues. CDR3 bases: TGTGCCAGCAGCCGACGGACTTTTCTTAGCACAGATACGCAGTATTTT. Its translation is CASSRRTFLSTDTQYF.

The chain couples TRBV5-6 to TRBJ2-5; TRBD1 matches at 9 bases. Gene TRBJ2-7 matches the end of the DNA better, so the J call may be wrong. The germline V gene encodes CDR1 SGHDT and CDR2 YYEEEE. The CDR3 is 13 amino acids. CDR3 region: CASSRDRAYEQYF. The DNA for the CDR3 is TGTGCCAGCAGCCGGGACAGGGCCTACGAGCAGTACTTC.

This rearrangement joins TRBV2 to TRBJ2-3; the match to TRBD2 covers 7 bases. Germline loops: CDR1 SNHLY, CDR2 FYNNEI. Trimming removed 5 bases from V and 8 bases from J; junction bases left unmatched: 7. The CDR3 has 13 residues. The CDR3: CASSRDYKGTQYF. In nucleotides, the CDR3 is TGTGCCAGCAGTCGGGACTACAAGGGTACGCAGTATTTT.

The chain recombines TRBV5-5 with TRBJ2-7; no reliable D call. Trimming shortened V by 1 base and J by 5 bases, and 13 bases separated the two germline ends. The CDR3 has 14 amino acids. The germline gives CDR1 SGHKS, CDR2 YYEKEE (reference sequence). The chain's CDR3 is CASSLKYESHEQYF. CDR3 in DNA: TGTGCCAGCAGCTTGAAGTATGAGAGCCACGAGCAGTACTTC.

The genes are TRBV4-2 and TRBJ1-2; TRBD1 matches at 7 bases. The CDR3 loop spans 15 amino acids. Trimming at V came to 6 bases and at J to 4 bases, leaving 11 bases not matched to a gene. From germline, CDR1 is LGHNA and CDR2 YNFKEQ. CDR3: CASSQRGGRSYGYTF. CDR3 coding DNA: TGTGCCAGCAGTCAGAGAGGGGGCCGAAGCTATGGCTACACCTTC.

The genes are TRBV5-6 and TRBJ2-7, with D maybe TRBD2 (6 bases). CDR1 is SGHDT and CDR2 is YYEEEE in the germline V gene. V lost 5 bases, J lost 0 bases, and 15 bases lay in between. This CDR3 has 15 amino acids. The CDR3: CASSLPGLDSYEQYF. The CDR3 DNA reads TGTGCCAGCAGTTTACCGGGACTCGACTCCTACGAGCAGTACTTC.

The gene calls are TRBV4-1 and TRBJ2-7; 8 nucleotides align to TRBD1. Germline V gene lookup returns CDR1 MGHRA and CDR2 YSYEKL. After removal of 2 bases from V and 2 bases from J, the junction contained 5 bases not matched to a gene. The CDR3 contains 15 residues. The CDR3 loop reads CASSQTGQGTYEQYF. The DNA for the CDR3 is TGCGCCAGCAGCCAAACAGGACAGGGAACCTACGAGCAGTACTTC.

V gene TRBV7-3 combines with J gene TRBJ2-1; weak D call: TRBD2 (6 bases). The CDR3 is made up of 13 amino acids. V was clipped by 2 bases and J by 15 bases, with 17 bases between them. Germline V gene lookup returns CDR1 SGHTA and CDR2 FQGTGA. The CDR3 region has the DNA TGTGCCAGCAGCTTAGGACCAGCGGAGGGGTTGTTCTTC. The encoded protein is CASSLGPAEGLFF.

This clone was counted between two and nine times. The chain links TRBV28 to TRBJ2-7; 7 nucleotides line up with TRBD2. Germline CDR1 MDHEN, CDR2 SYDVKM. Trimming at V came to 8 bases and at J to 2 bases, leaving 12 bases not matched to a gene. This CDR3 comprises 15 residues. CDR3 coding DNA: TGTGCCAGCCATTCGAGGAGCGGGGTTGCCTACGAGCAGTACTTC. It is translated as CASHSRSGVAYEQYF.